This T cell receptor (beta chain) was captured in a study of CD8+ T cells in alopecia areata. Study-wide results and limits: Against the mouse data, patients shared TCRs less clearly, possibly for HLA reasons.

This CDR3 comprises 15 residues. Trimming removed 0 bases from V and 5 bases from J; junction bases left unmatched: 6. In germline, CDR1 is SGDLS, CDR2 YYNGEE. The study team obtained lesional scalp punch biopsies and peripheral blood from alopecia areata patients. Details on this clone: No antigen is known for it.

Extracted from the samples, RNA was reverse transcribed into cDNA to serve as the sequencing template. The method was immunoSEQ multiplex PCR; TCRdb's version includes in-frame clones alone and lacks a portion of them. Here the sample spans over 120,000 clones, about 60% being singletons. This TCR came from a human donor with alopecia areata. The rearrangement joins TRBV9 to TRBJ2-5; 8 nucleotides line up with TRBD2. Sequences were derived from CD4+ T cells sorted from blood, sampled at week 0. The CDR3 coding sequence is TGTGCCAGCAGCGTAGCCGGGGGGGCCTCCGAGACCCAGTACTTC. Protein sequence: CASSVAGGASETQYF.